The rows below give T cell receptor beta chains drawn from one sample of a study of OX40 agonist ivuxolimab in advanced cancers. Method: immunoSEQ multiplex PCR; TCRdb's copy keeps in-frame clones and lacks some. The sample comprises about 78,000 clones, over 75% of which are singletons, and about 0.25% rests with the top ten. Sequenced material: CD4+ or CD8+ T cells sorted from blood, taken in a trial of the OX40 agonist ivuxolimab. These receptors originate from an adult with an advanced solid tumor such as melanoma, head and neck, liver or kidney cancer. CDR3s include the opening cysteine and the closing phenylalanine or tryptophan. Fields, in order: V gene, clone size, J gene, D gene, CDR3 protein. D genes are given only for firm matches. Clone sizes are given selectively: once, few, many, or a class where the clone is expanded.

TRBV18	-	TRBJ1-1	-	CASSPTGGNTEAFF
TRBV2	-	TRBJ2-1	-	CASSVAGSLYEQFF
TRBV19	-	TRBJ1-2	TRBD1	CASSVSGTGNGGYTF
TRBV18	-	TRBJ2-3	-	CASSPKDTQYF
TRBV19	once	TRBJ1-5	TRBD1	CASSDRQGRSQPQHF
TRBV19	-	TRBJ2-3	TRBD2	CASSSFLAGVGNDTQYF
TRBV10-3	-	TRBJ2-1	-	CAISPSRDEQFF
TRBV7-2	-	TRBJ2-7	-	CASSLVTGWGEQYF
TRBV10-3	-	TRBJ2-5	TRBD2	CATGGLAGVGETQYF
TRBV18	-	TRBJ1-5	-	CASSRDITGNQPQHF
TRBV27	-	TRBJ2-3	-	CASSSTYTDTQYF
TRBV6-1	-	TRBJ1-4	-	CASSESRKATNEKLFF
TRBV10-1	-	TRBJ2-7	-	CASSEGLDTYEQYF
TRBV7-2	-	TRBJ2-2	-	CASSLDEGGGPVGELFF
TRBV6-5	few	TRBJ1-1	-	CASSPPRDNAEAFF
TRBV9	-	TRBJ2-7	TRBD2	CASSREGLAGYEQYF
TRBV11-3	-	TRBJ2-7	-	CASIKRVRAGVTYEQYF
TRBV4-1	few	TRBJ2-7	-	CASSQDLGWGNEQYF
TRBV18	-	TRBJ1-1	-	CASSPVSQTNTEAFF
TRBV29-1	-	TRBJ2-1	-	CSVVMAWGGNEQFF
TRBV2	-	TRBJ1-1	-	CASSKRGGTEAFF
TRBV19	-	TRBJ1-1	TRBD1	CASASGTGGAGTEAFF
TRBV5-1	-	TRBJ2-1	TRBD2	CASSGGTSGSWGWGTNEQFF
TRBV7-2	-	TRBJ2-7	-	CASSLERRAEQYF
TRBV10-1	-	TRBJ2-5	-	CASSRGQQETQYF
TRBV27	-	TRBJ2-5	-	CASSPFEGVGETQYF
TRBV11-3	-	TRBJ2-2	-	CASSLAGGSGTGELFF
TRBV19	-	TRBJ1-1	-	CASSIRVTGTGTEAFF
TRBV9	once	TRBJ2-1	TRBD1	CASSVGGQGANEQFF
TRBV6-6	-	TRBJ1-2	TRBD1	CASQGASYGYTF
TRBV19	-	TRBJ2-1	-	CASSIYNEQFF
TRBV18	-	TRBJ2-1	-	CASSPLASGQSSYNEQFF
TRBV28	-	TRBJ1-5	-	CASSSGRKAQPQHF
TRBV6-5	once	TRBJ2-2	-	CASSYAQLATGELFF
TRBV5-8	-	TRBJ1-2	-	CASSLGGKFGGYTF
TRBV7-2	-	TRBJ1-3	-	CASSLITDSGNTIYF
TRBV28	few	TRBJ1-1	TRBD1	CATEDREAFF